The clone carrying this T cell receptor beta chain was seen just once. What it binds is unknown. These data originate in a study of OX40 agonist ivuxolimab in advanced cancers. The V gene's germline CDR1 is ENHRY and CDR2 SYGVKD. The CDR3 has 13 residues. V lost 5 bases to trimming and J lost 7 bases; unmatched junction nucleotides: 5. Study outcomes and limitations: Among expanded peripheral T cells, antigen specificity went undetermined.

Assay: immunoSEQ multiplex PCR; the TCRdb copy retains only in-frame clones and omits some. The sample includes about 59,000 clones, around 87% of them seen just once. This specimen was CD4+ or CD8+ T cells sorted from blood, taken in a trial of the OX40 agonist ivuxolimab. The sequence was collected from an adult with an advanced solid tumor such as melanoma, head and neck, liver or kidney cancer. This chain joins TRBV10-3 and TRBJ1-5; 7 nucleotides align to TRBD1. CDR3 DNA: TGTGCCATCAGTCGGGACAGCTCGCAGCCCCAGCATTTT. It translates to CAISRDSSQPQHF.